This T cell receptor (beta chain) originates from a study of blood T cell repertoires in COVID-19. For the study at large: The study drew acute and convalescent COVID-19 samples from the United States, Italy and Spain. T cells, B-cell-depleted T cells, or PBMCs provided the cDNA or gDNA that served as material.

As handled by the study authors: Reference gene primer amplification in the assay estimated nucleated cell counts. Generated by immunoSEQ multiplex PCR, the TCRdb table keeps only in-frame clones and is missing some. V, J and clone size reflect that table, while D and trimming were determined from the DNA. The data contain fewer than 120,000 clones, 82% of them singletons. Between the trimmed V and J ends, which lost 7 bases and 5 bases, there was a span of 12 bases. The length of the CDR3 is 12 residues. Germline V gives CDR1 SGHDT, CDR2 YYEEEE. The chain carries TRBV5-6 and TRBJ1-2; D remains ambiguous. This clonotype was obtained from an older woman with acute or convalescent COVID-19. Material for sequencing was peripheral blood. The CDR3 sequence: CASGEGSYGYTF. CDR3 bases: TGTGCCAGCGGAGAGGGAAGTTATGGCTACACCTTC.